Shown below are 11 T cell receptor beta chains from a single sample sequenced in a study of blood T cells in healthy people across ages. Combining a sample-barcoded 5' primer with a J-beta primer mix, a second PCR ran for roughly 7 to 11 cycles. TCRdb fed the 5' RACE reads into MiXCR, producing one record per CDR3 protein. The sample shows about 1,800,000 distinct CDR3 sequences, roughly 28% of them seen only once. Source material: blood. The receptors come from a woman under 40 in good health.

The gene calls are TRBV10-3 and TRBJ1-1; possible D gene TRBD1, 5 bases. The CDR3 covers 14 residues. The germline gives CDR1 ENHRY, CDR2 SYGVKD. The ends were cut back, 3 bases at V and 4 bases at J, with 12 bases in the middle. In DNA, the CDR3 is TGTGCCATCAGTGAAAGGGGCTTTGGCACTGAAGCTTTCTTT. Amino acid sequence: CAISERGFGTEAFF.

This clonotype showed up many times. This chain connects TRBV10-3 to TRBJ2-7, with 7 bases fitting TRBD1. Germline V gene sequence: CDR1 ENHRY, CDR2 SYGVKD. This CDR3 has 14 amino acids. V lost 0 bases to trimming and J lost 9 bases; unmatched junction nucleotides: 8. The CDR3 loop is CAISESQDRYGQYF. CDR3 bases: TGTGCCATCAGTGAGTCCCAGGACAGGTATGGGCAGTACTTC.

This clonotype has a handful of counts. The chain links TRBV9 to TRBJ2-3; TRBD1 aligns across 7 bases. CDR3 length: 14 amino acids. Germline CDR1 reads SGDLS; CDR2 reads YYNGEE. V lost 4 bases and J lost 4; bases outside the gene matches: 6. Here the CDR3 DNA reads TGTGCCAGCAGCTCCGGACAGGTTTCAGATACGCAGTATTTT. It yields the protein CASSSGQVSDTQYF.

The rearrangement joins TRBV6-2 or TRBV6-3 to TRBJ1-4; D remains ambiguous. Trimming removed 2 bases from V and 8 bases from J, with 12 bases in between. Germline V CDR1 and CDR2: MNHEY, SVGEGT. The CDR3 totals 14 residues. The CDR3 region is CASSYRTVSEKLFF. Written as DNA, the CDR3 is TGTGCCAGCAGTTACCGGACCGTCAGCGAAAAACTGTTTTTT.

In this sample, this clonotype turned up many times. This chain joins TRBV29-1 and TRBJ2-1, with a tentative D call TRBD2 (5 bases). V lost 7 bases, J lost 5 bases, and 18 bases lay in between. The CDR3 runs to 14 residues. Germline assignment: CDR1 SQVTM and CDR2 ANQGSEA. CDR3 coding DNA: TGCAGCGCCTCTGGAGTAGCGACCAACAATGAGCAGTTCTTC. Its translation is CSASGVATNNEQFF.

The gene calls are TRBV30 and TRBJ1-1; D is perhaps TRBD1 (5 bases). V shed 4 bases and J shed 3 bases, with 18 bases lying between them. CDR1 GTSNPN and CDR2 SVGIG come from the germline V gene (reference sequence). This CDR3 region has 15 residues. The CDR3, as DNA: TGTGCCTGGACGAGGACCGGGACGAAATACACTGAAGCTTTCTTT. Translating it yields CAWTRTGTKYTEAFF.

The CDR3 DNA reads as TGTGCCAGCAGTTCCCCCTTCGGATCCCTCTTCTCCTACAATGAGCAGTTCTTC. Amino acid sequence: CASSSPFGSLFSYNEQFF. This rearrangement joins TRBV28 to TRBJ2-1; the D is unclear. The CDR3 covers 18 residues. Trimming took 4 bases from V and 0 from J, leaving 19 bases between them. From germline, CDR1 is MDHEN and CDR2 SYDVKM.

The gene calls are TRBV5-1 and TRBJ1-4; D ambiguous. The V gene's germline CDR1 is SGHRS and CDR2 YFSETQ. This CDR3 comprises 14 residues. The V gene lost 2 bases and the J gene lost 1 base, with 6 bases spanning the gap. The CDR3 bases are TGCGCCAGCAGCTTAGGAGTAACTAATGAAAAACTGTTTTTT. It translates to CASSLGVTNEKLFF.

This clonotype came up once. The chain recombines TRBV24-1 with TRBJ2-2; possibly TRBD2 for D (6 bases). Germline V gene sequence: CDR1 KGHDR, CDR2 SFDVKD. Between the trimmed V and J ends, which lost 3 bases and 0 bases, there was a span of 7 bases. The CDR3 length is 15 residues. The CDR3 here is CATSDQRANTGELFF. Written as DNA, the CDR3 is TGTGCCACCAGTGATCAGCGGGCGAACACCGGGGAGCTGTTTTTT.

About this clonotype: A junction end diverges from the germline sequence, so it may reflect a read error. V is TRBV5-1 and J is TRBJ1-2; D is ambiguous. The CDR3 length is 15 residues. Looked up from germline, CDR1 is SGHRS and CDR2 is YFSETQ. CDR3: CASSDTAGANYGYTF. CDR3 bases: TGTGCCAGCAGCGATACAGCCGGAGCTAACTATGGCTACACCTTC. The complete variable domain, with remaining parts taken from reference TRBV5-1 and TRBJ1-2, reads KAGVTQTPRYLIKTRGQQVTLSCSPISGHRSVSWYQQTPGQGLQFLFEYFSETQRNKGNFPGRFSGRQFSNSRSEMNVSTLELGDSALYLCASSDTAGANYGYTFGSGTRLTVV.

This clonotype was detected only a few times. The CDR3: CASWRGRTDGYTF. CDR3 bases: TGTGCCAGCTGGCGGGGACGGACAGATGGCTACACCTTC. This rearrangement joins TRBV6-5 to TRBJ1-2, with D perhaps matching TRBD1 (6 bases). Trimming took off 8 bases at V and 6 bases at J, with 16 bases between the two ends. Per the germline V gene, CDR1 is MNHEY and CDR2 is SVGAGI. This CDR3 comprises 13 residues.